This T cell receptor (beta chain) derives from a study of human T cells and chemical hapten exposure (TCRdb year 2021). Study-level background: For sensitization, 2% DPC in acetone was applied to a roughly 2 cm by roughly 2 cm area of upper inner arm skin. Patients additionally received weekly therapeutic DPC doses to the scalp throughout the roughly 25-week study period. Patch testing was performed on the upper back with Finn chambers containing 0.01% DPC, and the patch tests were scored after 6 days according to International Contact Dermatitis Research Group standards. The patient cohort, mostly female, included alopecia areata with under or over 50% scalp involvement, alopecia totalis and alopecia universalis. Libraries were combined into a pool for sequencing, and differences in TCR yield between samples came mainly from small differences in library volumes within the pool. The study tracked peripheral blood TCR repertoire changes in vivo during primary and secondary sensitization to the hapten diphenylcyclopropenone (DPC) in alopecia patients. Blood was sampled from patients pre-sensitization (week 0) and at 2, 6 and about 24 weeks after DPC sensitization. Blood for TCR sequencing was provided by twenty-nine alopecia patients at one to four time points (pre-sensitization, 2, 6 and 24 weeks). What the authors observed across the whole study: Repeated subsampling changed both the strength of the expansion versus patch-test correlation and the threshold at which that correlation became significant. Compared with pre-sensitization or healthy control sets, expanded TCRs formed significantly more large CDR3 similarity clusters, which is consistent with antigen-driven responses. Because all patients had alopecia, a presumed autoimmune disease, the immune response of the patients might differ from that of healthy individuals. No change with DPC sensitization was found in the number of TCRs above 1 in 1000 frequency, and no evidence of global repertoire structure alterations was found. Patch test score was positively correlated with the number of PT1 expanded TCRs, with significance at thresholds 8, 16 and 32 but not at 4.

Sequences SGDLS (CDR1) and YYNGEE (CDR2) are obtained from the germline V gene. Counted from cysteine to phenylalanine, this CDR3 has 14 amino acids. Solely the CDR3 DNA is kept, with 42 bases framed from the first base. The label giving this sample's time point can be read as: patch test 1, 2 weeks after DPC sensitization. The treatment or condition label for this specimen denotes: therapeutic diphenylcyclopropenone sensitization with weekly scalp DPC. At every patch-test visit, the blood draw took place before the patch test was put on. Patients were eligible if aged 18 to 70, diagnosed with alopecia and judged suitable for DPC therapy, and pregnant patients were excluded. Total RNA was extracted from unfractionated whole blood collected in Tempus Blood RNA tubes. Regarding this clonotype: Its antigen has not been determined. One end of the junction does not line up with germline, which may come from a read error.

Libraries were built with RACE. Reads for this sample came from a NextSeq 500. During library preparation, unique molecular identifiers were attached to individual cDNA molecules so that TCRs could be counted in a quantitative, reproducible way. Both TCR alpha and TCR beta chains were sequenced from each blood RNA sample. Concerning the study's data processing: Samples had a median of around 92,000 TCRs, with a range from roughly 23,224 to 750,000. The Decombinator software suite was used to annotate V, J and CDR3 in the TCR reads. To make PS versus PT1 abundance plots, every sample was subsampled to the same number of TCRs (28,000). Expanded TCRs were defined as absent before sensitization and observed at least eight times at the 2-week time point. TCRdb took the public reads, trimmed them with fastp at Q25, ran MiXCR for clone calling and kept in-frame beta chains. Rows with one shared CDR3 protein collapse into an entry with the most common genes and DNA. It is TCRdb's table, rather than the study itself, that gives the V and J calls and clone size. The sample table shows under 200,000 distinct CDR3 sequences, and approximately 15% are seen once. About 1.8% of the sample is in the top ten clones.

The material sequenced was whole blood, taken in connection with sensitization to the hapten diphenylcyclopropenone (DPC). This sequence originates from a woman younger than 45 with alopecia areata. Some clones in this sample may be carry-over from other donors' samples. This sequence uses TRBV9 and TRBJ2-5; possibly the D gene is TRBD2, per 6 matching bases. The CDR3 loop reads CASSVQGGGEAQYF. The nucleotide sequence is given as TGTGCCAGCAGCGTGCAGGGAGGAGGAGAGGCCCAGTACTTC.